The rows below give T cell receptor beta chains drawn from one sample of a study of CD8 T cells in ankylosing spondylitis. TCRdb reprocessed the 5' RACE reads via MiXCR and lists one record per CDR3 protein. Of about 150,000 distinct CDR3 sequences listed, roughly 44% were seen once; the top ten hold 15%. Specimen: synovial fluid, either unsorted or a sorted T cell fraction (not recorded which). The receptors shown here come from a male donor with ankylosing spondylitis. The CDR3 runs from the conserved cysteine through the conserved F or W. A D gene is named only where the DNA matches it firmly. The size of a clone is reported for some rows only, either as once, few or many, or as a class for expanded clones.

clone size | J gene | D gene | V gene | CDR3 DNA | CDR3 protein
many | TRBJ1-5 | . | TRBV20-1 | TGCAGTGCTAGTGCTGGAGTTGGCTTCGATCAGCCCCAGCATTTT | CSASAGVGFDQPQHF
. | TRBJ2-5 | TRBD2 | TRBV5-5 | TGTGCCAGCAGCCACCTTAGCGGGAGGTTACCCGAGACCCAGTACTTC | CASSHLSGRLPETQYF
once | TRBJ1-3 | TRBD1 | TRBV12-3/TRBV12-4 | TGTGCCAGCAGTCAAAGGGACAGGGAGGATAACACCATATATTTT | CASSQRDREDNTIYF
many | TRBJ2-1 | . | TRBV6-4 | TGTGCCAGCAGTCGCGACCCGGCTGGCTCCTACAATGAGCAGTTCTTC | CASSRDPAGSYNEQFF
. | TRBJ1-2 | . | TRBV30 | TGTGCCTCAGACCCAGGGGATGGCTACACCTTC | CASDPGDGYTF
. | TRBJ2-3 | . | TRBV24-1 | TGTGCCACCATCCTAAGGAGCGTAGCAGATACGCAGTATTTT | CATILRSVADTQYF
. | TRBJ2-3 | TRBD2 | TRBV11-2 | TGTGCCAGCAGCTTAGATCCTAGCGGGAGGAGGACAGATACGCAGTATTTT | CASSLDPSGRRTDTQYF
. | TRBJ2-1 | TRBD2 | TRBV12-3/TRBV12-4 | TGTGCCAGCAGCGGACTAGCGGGAGGGCCGAGTGAGCAGTTCTTC | CASSGLAGGPSEQFF
. | TRBJ2-7 | TRBD1 | TRBV5-1 | TGCGCCAGCAGCTTTAGGACAGGGGGCCCCTCCGAGCAGTACTTC | CASSFRTGGPSEQYF
. | TRBJ2-7 | . | TRBV29-1 | TGCAGCGTTGCAGGGTTGGTCGACGAGCAGTACTTC | CSVAGLVDEQYF
few | TRBJ2-7 | . | TRBV4-1 | TGCGCCAGCAGCCAAGATTGGGTGAGCTCCTACGAGCAGTACTTC | CASSQDWVSSYEQYF
. | TRBJ1-6 | . | TRBV27 | TGTGCCAGCAGTTTGGCCCTGGGGCCGAGCTCCTATAATTCACCCCTCCACTTT | CASSLALGPSSYNSPLHF
. | TRBJ2-1 | TRBD2 | TRBV3-1 | TGTGCCAGCAGCCCGGGACTAGCGGGCCATTTCTCCTACAATGAGCAGTTCTTC | CASSPGLAGHFSYNEQFF